This TCR beta chain derives from a study of control samples from healthy donors and cancer patients. V was pared by 2 bases and J by 2 bases, with 7 bases between. CDR3 length equals 14 residues. CDR1 and CDR2 from the germline V gene are LGHDT and YNNKEL (reference sequence). Produced via immunoSEQ multiplex PCR; TCRdb's table is partial and in-frame only. The sample has some 170,000 clones, approximately 94% seen once. Sequenced sample: PBMCs. The source is a man between 60 and 70 years old with colorectal cancer. The V and J genes are TRBV3-1 (or the pseudogene TRBV3-2) and TRBJ1-3, with D perhaps matching TRBD1 (6 bases). CDR3: CASSQTGTGNTIYF. In nucleotides, the CDR3 is TGTGCCAGCAGCCAAACAGGGACTGGAAACACCATATATTTT.